Each of the 15 T cell receptor beta chains below was sequenced from the same sample in a study of STAT5B mutations in CD4+ large granular lymphocyte leukemia. Clones were read by immunoSEQ multiplex PCR, and TCRdb kept only the in-frame ones, dropping some. The data show about 32,000 clones, about 85% seen once. The sequencing sample was made of CD4+ T cells from blood buffy coats. Receptor source: a human donor in good health.

About this clone itself: Compared with germline, one end of the junction differs, possibly owing to a read error. The chain has TRBV20-1 and TRBJ2-1; D is uncertain. This CDR3 has 11 residues. The germline V gene encodes CDR1 DFQATT and CDR2 SNEGSKA (reference sequence). The CDR3 sequence: CSAGETNEQFF. DNA of the CDR3: TGCAGTGCTGGAGAAACAAATGAGCAGTTCTTC.

V gene TRBV29-1 combines with J gene TRBJ2-1; D gene ambiguous. Germline loops: CDR1 SQVTM, CDR2 ANQGSEA. Trimming left V 8 bases short and J 1 base short, with 6 bases between. The CDR3 contains 11 residues. The CDR3 is CSSKSYNEQFF. The CDR3 region has the DNA TGCAGCTCCAAGTCCTACAATGAGCAGTTCTTC.

V gene TRBV10-3 combines with J gene TRBJ2-7, with 9 nucleotides matching TRBD2. Germline V lookup: CDR1 ENHRY, CDR2 SYGVKD. The CDR3 is 14 residues long. J was trimmed by 6 bases and V by 4 bases; bases with no gene match: 7. The CDR3 nucleotides are TGTGCCATCAGTGCGGGCGGGAGGGTGTCCGAGCAGTACTTC. Translating gives CAISAGGRVSEQYF.

The chain is built from TRBV27 and TRBJ2-7; weak D call: TRBD2 (5 bases). CDR1 is MNHEY, CDR2 SMNVEV, per germline (reference sequence). The CDR3 loop spans 17 amino acids. V shed 10 bases and J shed 0 bases, with 25 bases lying between them. The CDR3 DNA follows: TGTGCCACCCAGCAAATGGCTCCGAGGGCGCCCTCCTACGAGCAGTACTTC. It specifies CATQQMAPRAPSYEQYF.

This clone is a singleton in its sample. This rearrangement joins TRBV11-2 to TRBJ2-6; no definite D call. The germline gives CDR1 SGHAT, CDR2 FQNNGV. With 5 bases removed from V and 2 bases from J, the gap between germline ends came to 7 bases. This CDR3 has 14 amino acids. The CDR3 DNA follows: TGTGCCAGCAGCATACCGGCTGGGGCCAACGTCCTGACTTTC. This sequence encodes CASSIPAGANVLTF.

The CDR3 here is CASSQDNFAGVLTDTQYF. The CDR3 nucleotides are TGTGCCAGCAGCCAAGATAATTTCGCGGGAGTTCTGACAGATACGCAGTATTTT. The chain links TRBV4-2 to TRBJ2-3; TRBD2 matches 7 bases. The V gene end was trimmed by 0 bases and the J gene end by 3 bases; junction bases not matched to a gene: 12. This CDR3 is built from 18 residues. Germline assignment: CDR1 LGHNA and CDR2 YNFKEQ.

J is TRBJ1-6 and V is TRBV6-1, with D unclear. The CDR3 totals 20 residues. Germline CDR1 MNHNS, CDR2 SASEGT. Trimming removed 3 bases from V and 2 bases from J, with 23 bases in between. The CDR3, as DNA: TGTGCCAGCAGTGACATGACTGTTAACTACCAGGTTCCCTATAATTCACCCCTCCACTTT. The encoded protein is CASSDMTVNYQVPYNSPLHF.

The rearrangement joins TRBV28 to TRBJ2-5; no definite D call. This CDR3 comprises 15 residues. Germline-derived CDR1 and CDR2 are MDHEN and SYDVKM. V lost 6 bases, J lost 9 bases, and 23 bases lay in between. The CDR3 here is CASSPPAGSRPPQYF. The CDR3 DNA reads TGTGCCAGCAGCCCTCCAGCTGGATCTCGACCCCCCCAGTACTTC.

This chain joins TRBV13 and TRBJ2-3, with 8 bases matching TRBD2. V trimming: 5 bases; J trimming: 2 bases; junction bases outside the gene matches: 9. Looked up from germline, CDR1 is PRHDT and CDR2 is FYEKMQ (reference sequence). There are 16 residues in the CDR3. The CDR3 spells CASSVRLAGTTDTQYF. CDR3 in DNA: TGTGCCAGCAGCGTCAGGCTAGCGGGCACCACAGATACGCAGTATTTT.

The rearrangement links TRBV6-6 to TRBJ1-1, with a tentative D call TRBD1 (5 bases). V lost 6 bases to trimming and J lost 1 base, with 9 bases between them. The CDR3 runs 13 residues. Germline V gene data show CDR1 as MNHNY and CDR2 as SVGAGI (reference sequence). CDR3 DNA sequence: TGTGCCAGCAGCCCCACAGGGAACACTGAAGCTTTCTTT. This sequence encodes CASSPTGNTEAFF.

This chain uses TRBV7-3 with TRBJ2-7, with D possibly TRBD2 on 5 matching bases. This CDR3 is 13 amino acids long. The ends were cut back, 3 bases at V and 1 base at J, with 7 bases in the middle. CDR1 SGHTA and CDR2 FQGTGA come from the germline V gene. The CDR3 nucleotides are TGTGCCAGCAGCTTTGGCGGGTCCTACGAGCAGTACTTC. Its translation: CASSFGGSYEQYF.

This chain uses TRBV18 with TRBJ2-1, with 13 bases fitting TRBD2. The CDR3 is 15 amino acids. V was pared by 5 bases and J by 4 bases, with 2 bases of the junction left unmatched. The V gene's germline CDR1 is KGHSH and CDR2 LQKENI. CDR3 loop: CASSSLAGGYNEQFF. In DNA, the CDR3 is TGTGCCAGCTCATCACTAGCGGGAGGGTACAATGAGCAGTTCTTC.

The V call is TRBV7-2, the J call TRBJ2-7; D unclear. Trimming pared 1 base from V and 6 bases from J, leaving 10 bases between. Germline lookup yields CDR1 SGHTA and CDR2 FQGNSA. The CDR3 loop spans 13 amino acids. CDR3 loop: CASSLVVLVEQYF. DNA for the CDR3: TGTGCCAGCAGCTTAGTTGTCTTGGTCGAGCAGTACTTC. Looking up the rest from reference TRBV7-2 and TRBJ2-7 gives the full variable domain: GAGVSQSPSNKVTEKGKDVELRCDPISGHTALYWYRQSLGQGLEFLIYFQGNSAPDKSGLPSDRFSAERTGGSVSTLTIQRTQQEDSAVYLCASSLVVLVEQYFGPGTRLTVT.

The chain employs TRBV19 and TRBJ1-1, with D tentatively TRBD1 (5 bases). The germline V and J ends were trimmed by 2 bases and 1 base, with 8 bases remaining between them. The length of the CDR3 is 14 residues. The germline V gene encodes CDR1 LNHDA and CDR2 SQIVND (reference sequence). The CDR3 sequence is CASSISGGNTEAFF. DNA for the CDR3: TGTGCCAGTAGTATAAGTGGGGGGAACACTGAAGCTTTCTTT. The full variable domain, with the rest looked up from reference TRBV19 and TRBJ1-1, is DGGITQSPKYLFRKEGQNVTLSCEQNLNHDAMYWYRQDPGQGLRLIYYSQIVNDFQKGDIAEGYSVSREKKESFPLTVTSAQKNPTAFYLCASSISGGNTEAFFGQGTRLTVV.

V gene TRBV18 combines with J gene TRBJ1-2, with 8 positions matching TRBD1. The CDR3 loop spans 13 amino acids. V was clipped by 4 bases and J by 8 bases; unmatched bases: 6. Germline V gene data show CDR1 as KGHSH and CDR2 as LQKENI. DNA of the CDR3: TGTGCCAGCTCACTTCTTCCAGGGGGCGGCTACACCTTC. It translates to CASSLLPGGGYTF. Looking up the rest from reference TRBV18 and TRBJ1-2 gives the full variable domain: NAGVMQNPRHLVRRRGQEARLRCSPMKGHSHVYWYRQLPEEGLKFMVYLQKENIIDESGMPKERFSAEFPKEGPSILRIQQVVRGDSAAYFCASSLLPGGGYTFGSGTRLTVV.